The table lists the clone carrying this T cell receptor beta chain with a few counts. Its antigen is not known. These data originate in a study of identifying expanded T cells in peripheral blood. The germline V and J ends were trimmed by 2 bases and 10 bases, with 17 bases remaining between them. Per the germline V gene, CDR1 is LNHDA and CDR2 is SQIVND (reference sequence). The CDR3 spans 14 residues. The study's findings and limits: Over about two and four weeks, about 16 and 19 clones changed, versus around 1.1 between replicates. Approximately two-week clone count variance significantly increased as total template count grew.

Clones were read by immunoSEQ multiplex PCR, and TCRdb kept only the in-frame ones, dropping some. Seen here are 100,000 to 150,000 clones, about 88% observed once, and the top ten hold more than 7%. No infections or other immune events were documented during collection. The sample comprised blood. V and J are TRBV19 and TRBJ1-1, with a weak D call TRBD1 (5 bases). The receptor was derived from a person between 18 and 75 years old in good health. The CDR3 DNA reads as TGTGCCAGTAGTATATCGAGAAGACAGCCACGAGCTTTCTTT. Amino acid sequence: CASSISRRQPRAFF.